This T cell receptor (beta chain) came from a study of glioma-infiltrating T cells. Points from the study as a whole: Signature shared blood CDR3 motifs were enriched in low-divergence and depleted in high-divergence patients. Non-neoplastic patients had below-expected tissue-blood divergence, while all gliomas exceeded expectation. Very few CDR3 sequences were shared between tissue and blood.

TCR alpha and beta CDR3 regions were amplified from RNA using iRepertoire nested multiplex PCR. Tissue mRNA or PBMC total RNA, about 85-400 ng, went into one-step reverse transcription and amplification. TCRdb called the multiplex PCR reads again in MiXCR, with one record for every CDR3 protein. This sample carries 300,000 to 450,000 distinct CDR3 sequences, 41% of them seen once, and the ten largest clones take around 12%. With respect to this clonotype: Its cognate antigen is unknown.

Per germline, CDR1 KGHDR and CDR2 SFDVKD. This CDR3 spans 15 amino acids. Deletions cut 4 bases from V and 0 bases from J, with 9 bases between. The sequencing input was glioma tissue, nonneoplastic brain tissue, or PBMCs (not recorded which). V gene TRBV24-1 combines with J gene TRBJ1-5; unclear D gene. This receptor was obtained from a human donor with low-grade glioma or glioblastoma, undergoing nonglioma brain surgery, or in good health (not recorded which). The CDR3 nucleotides read TGTGCCACCAGTGAGTACAGCTATAGCAATCAGCCCCAGCATTTT. The encoded protein is CATSEYSYSNQPQHF.